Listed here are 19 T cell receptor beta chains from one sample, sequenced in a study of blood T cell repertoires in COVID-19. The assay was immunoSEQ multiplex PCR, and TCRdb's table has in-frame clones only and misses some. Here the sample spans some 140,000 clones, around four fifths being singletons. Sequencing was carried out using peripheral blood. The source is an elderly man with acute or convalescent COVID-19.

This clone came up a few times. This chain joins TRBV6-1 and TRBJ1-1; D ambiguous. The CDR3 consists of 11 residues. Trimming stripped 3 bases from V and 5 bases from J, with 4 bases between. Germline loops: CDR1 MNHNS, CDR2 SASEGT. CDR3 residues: CASSERTEAFF. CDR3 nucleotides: TGTGCCAGCAGTGAGAGGACTGAAGCTTTCTTT.

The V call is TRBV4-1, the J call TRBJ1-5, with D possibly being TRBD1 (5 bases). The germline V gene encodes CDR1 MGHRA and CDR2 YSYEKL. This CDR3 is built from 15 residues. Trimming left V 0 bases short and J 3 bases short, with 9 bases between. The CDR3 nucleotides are TGCGCCAGCAGCCAAGAGGGACTCATCAATCAGCCCCAGCATTTT. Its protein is CASSQEGLINQPQHF.

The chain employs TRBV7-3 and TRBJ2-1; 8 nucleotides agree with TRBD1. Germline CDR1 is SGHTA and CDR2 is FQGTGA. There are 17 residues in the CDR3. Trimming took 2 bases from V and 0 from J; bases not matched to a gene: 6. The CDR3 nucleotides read TGTGCCAGCAGCTTACGCGGGACAGGCATCTCCTACAATGAGCAGTTCTTC. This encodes CASSLRGTGISYNEQFF.

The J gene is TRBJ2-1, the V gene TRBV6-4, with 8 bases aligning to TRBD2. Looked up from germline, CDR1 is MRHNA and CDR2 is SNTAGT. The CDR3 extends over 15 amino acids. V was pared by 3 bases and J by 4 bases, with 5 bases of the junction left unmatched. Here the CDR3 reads CASSESAGGYNEQFF. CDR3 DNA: TGTGCCAGCAGTGAAAGTGCGGGGGGATACAATGAGCAGTTCTTC.

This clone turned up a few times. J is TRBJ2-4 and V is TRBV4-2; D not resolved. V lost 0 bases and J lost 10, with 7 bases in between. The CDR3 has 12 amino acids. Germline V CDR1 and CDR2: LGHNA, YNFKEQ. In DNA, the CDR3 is TGTGCCAGCAGCCAAGATGAACAGATTCAGTACTTC. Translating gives CASSQDEQIQYF.

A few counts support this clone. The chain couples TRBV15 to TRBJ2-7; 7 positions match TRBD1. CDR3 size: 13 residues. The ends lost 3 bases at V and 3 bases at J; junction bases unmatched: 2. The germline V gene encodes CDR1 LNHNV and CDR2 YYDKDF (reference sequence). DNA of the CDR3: TGTGCCACCAGCAGGAACAGGGGCTACGAGCAGTACTTC. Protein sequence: CATSRNRGYEQYF.

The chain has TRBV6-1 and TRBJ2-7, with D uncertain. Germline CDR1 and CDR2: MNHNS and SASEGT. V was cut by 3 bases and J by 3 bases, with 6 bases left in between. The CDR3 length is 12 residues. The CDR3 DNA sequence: TGTGCCAGCAGTGACACGAGCTACGAGCAGTACTTC. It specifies CASSDTSYEQYF.

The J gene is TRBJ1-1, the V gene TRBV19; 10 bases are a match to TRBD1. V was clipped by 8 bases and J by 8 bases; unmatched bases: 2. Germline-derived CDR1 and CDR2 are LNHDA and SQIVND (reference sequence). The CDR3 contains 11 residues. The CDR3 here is CASGDRGEAFF. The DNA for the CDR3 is TGTGCCAGTGGGGACAGGGGAGAAGCTTTCTTT.

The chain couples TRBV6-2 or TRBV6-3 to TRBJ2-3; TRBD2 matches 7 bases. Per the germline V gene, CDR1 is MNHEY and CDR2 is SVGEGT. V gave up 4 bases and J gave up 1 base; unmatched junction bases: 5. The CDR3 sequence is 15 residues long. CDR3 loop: CASSWGGMGTDTQYF. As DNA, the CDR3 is TGTGCCAGCAGTTGGGGGGGAATGGGCACAGATACGCAGTATTTT.

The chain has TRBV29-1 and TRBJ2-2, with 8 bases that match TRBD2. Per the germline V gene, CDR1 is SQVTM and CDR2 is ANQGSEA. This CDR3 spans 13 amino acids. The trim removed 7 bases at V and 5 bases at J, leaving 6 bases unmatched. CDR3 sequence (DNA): TGCAGCGGAGCGGGGGCGGGTACCGGGGAGCTGTTTTTT. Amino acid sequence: CSGAGAGTGELFF.

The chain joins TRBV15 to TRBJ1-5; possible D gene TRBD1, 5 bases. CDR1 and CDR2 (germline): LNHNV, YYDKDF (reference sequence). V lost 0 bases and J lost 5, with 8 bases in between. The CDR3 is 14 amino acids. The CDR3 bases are TGTGCCACCAGCAGAGATTGGGGGGATCAGCCCCAGCATTTT. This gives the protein CATSRDWGDQPQHF.

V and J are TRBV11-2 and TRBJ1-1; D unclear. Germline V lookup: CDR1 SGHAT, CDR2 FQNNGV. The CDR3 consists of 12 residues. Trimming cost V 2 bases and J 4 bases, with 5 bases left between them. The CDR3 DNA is TGTGCCAGCAGCTTACCTTCCACTGAAGCTTTCTTT. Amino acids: CASSLPSTEAFF.

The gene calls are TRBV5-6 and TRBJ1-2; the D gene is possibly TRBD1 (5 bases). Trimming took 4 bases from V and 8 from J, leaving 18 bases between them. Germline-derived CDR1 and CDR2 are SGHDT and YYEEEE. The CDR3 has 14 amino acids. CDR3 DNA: TGTGCCAGCAGCCCTCGGTTCAGGGTGGCGGGCTACACCTTC. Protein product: CASSPRFRVAGYTF.

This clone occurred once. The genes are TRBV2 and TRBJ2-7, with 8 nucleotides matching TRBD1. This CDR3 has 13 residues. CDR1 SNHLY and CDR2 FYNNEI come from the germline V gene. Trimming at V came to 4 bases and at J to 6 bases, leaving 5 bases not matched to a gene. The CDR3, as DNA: TGTGCCAGCAGTGGAGGACAGGGATCCGAGCAGTACTTC. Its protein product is CASSGGQGSEQYF.

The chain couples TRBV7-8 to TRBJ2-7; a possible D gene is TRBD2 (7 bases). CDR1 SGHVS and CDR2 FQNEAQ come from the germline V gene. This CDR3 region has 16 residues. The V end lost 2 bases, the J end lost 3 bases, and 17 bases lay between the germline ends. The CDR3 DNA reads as TGTGCCAGCAGCTTACGGGGGCGGGAGTCCCTCTACGAGCAGTACTTC. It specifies CASSLRGRESLYEQYF.

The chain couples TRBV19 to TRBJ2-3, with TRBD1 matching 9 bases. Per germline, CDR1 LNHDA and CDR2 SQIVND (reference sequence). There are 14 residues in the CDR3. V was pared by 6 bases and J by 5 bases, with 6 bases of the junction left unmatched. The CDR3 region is CASSRDRVVDTQYF. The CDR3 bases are TGTGCCAGTAGCCGGGACAGGGTAGTAGATACGCAGTATTTT.

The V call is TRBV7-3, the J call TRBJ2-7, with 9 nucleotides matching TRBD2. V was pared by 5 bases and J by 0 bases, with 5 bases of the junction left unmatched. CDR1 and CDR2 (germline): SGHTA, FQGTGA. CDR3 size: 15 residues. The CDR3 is CASSPSGGSSYEQYF. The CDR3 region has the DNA TGTGCCAGCAGCCCAAGCGGGGGGTCCTCCTACGAGCAGTACTTC.

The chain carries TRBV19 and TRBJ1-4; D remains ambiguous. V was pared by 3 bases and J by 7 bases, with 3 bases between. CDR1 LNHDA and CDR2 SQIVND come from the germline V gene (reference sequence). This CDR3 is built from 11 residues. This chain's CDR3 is CASSMAEKLFF. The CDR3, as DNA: TGTGCCAGTAGTATGGCTGAAAAACTGTTTTTT.

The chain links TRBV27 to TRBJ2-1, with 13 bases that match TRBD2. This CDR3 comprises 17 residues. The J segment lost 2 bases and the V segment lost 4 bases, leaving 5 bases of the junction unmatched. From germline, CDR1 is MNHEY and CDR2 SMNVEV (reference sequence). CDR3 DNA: TGTGCCAGCAGTTACGGGACTAGCGGGGTAGCCTACAATGAGCAGTTCTTC. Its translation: CASSYGTSGVAYNEQFF.